This T cell receptor (beta chain) derives from a study of T cells in Graves' hyperthyroidism and ophthalmopathy. Turning to the study itself: Initial diagnosis, before any treatment, was when peripheral blood was collected.

V shed 2 bases, J shed 7 bases, and the junction held 5 bases outside the gene matches. Looked up from germline, CDR1 is MNHNS and CDR2 is SASEGT. The CDR3 totals 15 residues. There are many counts of this clonotype. Its specificity is unknown. It was 8 to 10 ml of fresh peripheral blood that supplied the PBMCs. What was amplified from RNA transcripts were TCR beta CDR3 regions. With the HTBI primer set, the TCR CDR3 went through a first round of RT-PCR. A single record per CDR3 protein comes from TCRdb applying MiXCR to the multiplex PCR reads. The top ten clones hold over 15% of a sample with some 500,000 distinct CDR3 sequences, roughly 14% of them seen once. Study-wide findings and caveats: Stable hyperthyroidism was separated from ophthalmopathy by a model based on 13 V-J features.

The receptor was isolated from a woman in her late teens or twenties with Graves' hyperthyroidism. The chain carries TRBV6-1 and TRBJ2-2; 9 bases align to TRBD2. The sample was blood. The CDR3 spells CASSELAGTVGELFF. The CDR3 DNA sequence: TGTGCCAGCAGTGAACTAGCGGGAACGGTCGGGGAGCTGTTTTTT.